This entry features one T cell receptor beta chain sequence. TCRdb reprocessed the RT-PCR reads with MiXCR, giving one entry per CDR3 protein. The repertoire holds hundreds of thousands of distinct CDR3 sequences, with approximately 16% as singletons. These data originate in a study of patients and donors after allogeneic stem cell transplantation. From germline, CDR1 is GTSNPN and CDR2 SVGIG (reference sequence). There are 16 residues in the CDR3. The ends were cut back, 0 bases at V and 2 bases at J, with 15 bases in the middle. This clonotype originated in a human donor who was either an allogeneic HSCT recipient or a stem cell or donor lymphocyte infusion donor (not recorded which). It is not recorded whose cells these are; they may come from a transplant donor. This chain joins TRBV30 and TRBJ2-3; perhaps TRBD2 as D (6 bases). The sample taken for sequencing was blood, either unsorted or a sorted T cell fraction (not recorded which). CDR3 bases: TGTGCCTGGAGTGTCCTCCGGGACTCCTCCACAGATACGCAGTATTTT. Protein: CAWSVLRDSSTDTQYF.